The entry below gives a single T cell receptor (beta chain) sequence along with its context. No antigen is known for it. One end of the junction does not line up with germline, which may come from a read error. The sample belongs to a study of cytomegalovirus exposure and HLA in healthy donors. Study-level background: Out of fewer than 400 genotyped donors, about 84% belonged to the Caucasian-associated ancestry cluster.

Study conclusions and caveats: Roughly uniform depth of sequencing across donors was assumed in presence/absence analyses. Available immune exposure information was restricted to CMV serostatus only. A prior analysis recorded that most TCR beta V segments were productive about 87% or about 30% of the time.

The PCR employed 60 Vbeta primers together with 13 Jbeta primers. Sequencing was performed with immunoSEQ multiplex PCR; in TCRdb, only in-frame clones are kept and a portion is missing. The table has 120,000 or so clones, approximately 71% seen once. The CDR3 runs 17 residues. Germline V gene lookup returns CDR1 MNHNS and CDR2 SASEGT. The sample comprised PBMCs. J is TRBJ2-5 and V is TRBV6-1, with 10 bases that match TRBD1. This sequence originates from a woman aged 45 to 65 in good health and CMV-seronegative. CDR3: CASREVLRQGARETQYF. The CDR3 nucleotides are TGTGCCAGCAGAGAAGTGCTCCGACAGGGGGCGCGAGAGACCCAGTACTTC.